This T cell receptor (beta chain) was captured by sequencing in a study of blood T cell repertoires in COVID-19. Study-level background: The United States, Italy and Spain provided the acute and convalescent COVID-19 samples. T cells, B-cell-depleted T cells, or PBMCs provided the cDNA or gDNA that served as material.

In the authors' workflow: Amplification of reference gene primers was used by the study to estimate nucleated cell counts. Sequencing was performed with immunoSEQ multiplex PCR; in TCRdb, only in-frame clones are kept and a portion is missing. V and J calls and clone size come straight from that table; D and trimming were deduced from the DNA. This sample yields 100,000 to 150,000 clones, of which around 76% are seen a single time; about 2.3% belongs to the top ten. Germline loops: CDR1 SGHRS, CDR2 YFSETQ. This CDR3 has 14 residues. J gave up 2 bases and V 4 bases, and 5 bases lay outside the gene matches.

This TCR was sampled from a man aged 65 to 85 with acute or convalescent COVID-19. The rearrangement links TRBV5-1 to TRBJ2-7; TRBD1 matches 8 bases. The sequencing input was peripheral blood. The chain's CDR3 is CASSPTGDAYEQYF. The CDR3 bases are TGCGCCAGCAGCCCGACAGGGGATGCCTACGAGCAGTACTTC.